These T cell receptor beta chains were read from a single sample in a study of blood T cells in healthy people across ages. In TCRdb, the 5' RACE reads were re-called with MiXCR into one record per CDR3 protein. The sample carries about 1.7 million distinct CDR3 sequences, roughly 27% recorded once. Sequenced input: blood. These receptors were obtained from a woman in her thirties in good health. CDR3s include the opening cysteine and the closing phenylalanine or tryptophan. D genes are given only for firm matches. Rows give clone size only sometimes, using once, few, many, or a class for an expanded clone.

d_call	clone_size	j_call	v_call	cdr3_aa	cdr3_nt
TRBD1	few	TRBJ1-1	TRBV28	CASSSSGTGRIAEAFF	TGTGCCAGCAGTTCCTCCGGGACAGGGAGGATTGCTGAAGCTTTCTTT
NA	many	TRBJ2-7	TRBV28	CASSPGLGEQYF	TGTGCCAGCAGTCCTGGACTCGGAGAGCAGTACTTC
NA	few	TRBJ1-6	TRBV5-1	CASSLEQGSPLHF	TGTGCCAGCAGCTTAGAACAGGGATCACCCCTCCACTTT
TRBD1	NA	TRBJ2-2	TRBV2	CASSPTGVAGELFF	TGTGCCAGCAGCCCGACAGGGGTGGCCGGGGAGCTGTTTTTT
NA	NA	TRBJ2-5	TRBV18	CASSPDLGETQYF	TGTGCCAGCTCACCGGACCTTGGAGAGACCCAGTACTTC
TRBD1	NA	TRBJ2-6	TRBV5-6	CASRGQGFFSGANVLTF	TGTGCCAGCAGGGGACAGGGCTTTTTCTCTGGGGCCAACGTCCTGACTTTC
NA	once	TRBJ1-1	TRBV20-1	CGANDQGPRGFF	TGCGGTGCTAATGACCAGGGACCGCGGGGTTTCTTT
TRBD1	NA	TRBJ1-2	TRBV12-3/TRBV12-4	CASSLGDRANGYTF	TGTGCCAGCAGTTTAGGGGACAGGGCAAATGGCTACACCTTC
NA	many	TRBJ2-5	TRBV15	CATATRGGRETQYF	TGTGCCACGGCAACTAGAGGGGGGAGAGAGACCCAGTACTTC
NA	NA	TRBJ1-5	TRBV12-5	CASGLAKEISNQPQHF	TGTGCTAGTGGTTTGGCAAAGGAGATTAGCAATCAGCCCCAGCATTTT
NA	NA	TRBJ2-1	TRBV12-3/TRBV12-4	CASSPRPTASYNEQFF	TGTGCCAGCAGTCCCCGTCCGACAGCCTCCTACAATGAGCAGTTCTTC
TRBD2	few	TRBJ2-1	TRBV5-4	CASTSGSGTYNEQFF	TGTGCCAGCACCTCGGGGAGCGGGACCTACAATGAGCAGTTCTTC
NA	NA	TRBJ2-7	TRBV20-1	CGTPGFSSYEQYF	TGCGGTACCCCGGGCTTCTCCTCCTACGAGCAGTACTTC
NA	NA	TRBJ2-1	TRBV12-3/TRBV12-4	CASSFSYGWTQGNEQFF	TGTGCCAGCAGTTTTAGCTACGGCTGGACCCAGGGAAATGAGCAGTTCTTC
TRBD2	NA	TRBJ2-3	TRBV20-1	CSARASGGPLDTQYF	TGCAGTGCTAGAGCTAGCGGGGGGCCTTTGGATACGCAGTATTTT
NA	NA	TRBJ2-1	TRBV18	CASSPNLQGEQFF	TGTGCCAGCTCACCGAATTTGCAAGGGGAGCAGTTCTTC
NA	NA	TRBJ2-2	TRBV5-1	CASSLDLIGELFF	TGCGCCAGCAGCTTGGACCTGATCGGGGAGCTGTTTTTT
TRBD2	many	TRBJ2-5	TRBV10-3	CAIKSGRVRETQYF	TGTGCCATCAAGAGCGGGAGGGTCCGGGAGACCCAGTACTTC
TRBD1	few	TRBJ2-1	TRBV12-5	CATAIGRGRNEQFF	TGTGCTACCGCCATTGGTAGGGGGCGGAATGAGCAGTTCTTC
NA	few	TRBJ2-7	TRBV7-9	CASSPTGQSYEQYF	TGTGCCAGCAGCCCCACCGGACAGTCCTACGAGCAGTACTTC
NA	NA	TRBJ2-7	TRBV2	CASSVSGRGNYEQYF	TGTGCCAGCAGCGTGTCGGGACGAGGAAACTACGAGCAGTACTTC
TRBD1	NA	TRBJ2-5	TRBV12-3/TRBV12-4	CASSFSGTGEETQYF	TGTGCCAGCAGTTTTTCCGGGACAGGTGAAGAGACCCAGTACTTC
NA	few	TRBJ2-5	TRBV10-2	CASSQRVKETQYF	TGCGCCAGCTCCCAGCGGGTGAAAGAGACCCAGTACTTC
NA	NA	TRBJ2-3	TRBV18	CASSPLRVEDTQYF	TGTGCCAGCTCACCACTCAGGGTAGAAGATACGCAGTATTTT
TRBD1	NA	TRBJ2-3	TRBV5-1	CASSPGQGGSTDTQYF	TGCGCCAGCAGCCCCGGACAGGGTGGAAGCACAGATACGCAGTATTTT
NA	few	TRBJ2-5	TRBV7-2	CASSSPAFQETQYF	TGTGCCAGCAGCTCCCCAGCCTTCCAAGAGACCCAGTACTTC
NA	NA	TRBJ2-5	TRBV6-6	CASSYSISRQETQYF	TGTGCCAGCAGTTACTCGATCTCTAGACAAGAGACCCAGTACTTC
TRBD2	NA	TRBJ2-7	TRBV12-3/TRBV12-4	CASRKQLGGYYEQYF	TGTGCCAGCAGGAAACAGTTGGGGGGGTACTACGAGCAGTACTTC
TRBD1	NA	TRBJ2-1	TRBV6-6	CASSPGQAEHQETQFF	TGTGCCAGCAGTCCCGGACAGGCGGAGCACCAAGAGACCCAGTTCTTC
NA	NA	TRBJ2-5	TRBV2	CASREGFQETQYF	TGTGCCAGCAGGGAGGGCTTCCAAGAGACCCAGTACTTC
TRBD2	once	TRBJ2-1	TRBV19	CASSTVWARGGANEQFF	TGTGCCAGTAGTACCGTCTGGGCGCGCGGGGGTGCCAATGAGCAGTTCTTC
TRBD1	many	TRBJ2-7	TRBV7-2	CASNRGSEQYF	TGTGCCAGTAACAGGGGCTCCGAGCAGTACTTC
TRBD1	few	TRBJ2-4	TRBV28	CASSNGGTGRNIQYF	TGTGCCAGCAGCAACGGGGGGACAGGGAGGAACATTCAGTACTTC
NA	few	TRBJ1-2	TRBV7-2	CASNWGNYGYTF	TGTGCCAGCAACTGGGGGAACTATGGCTACACCTTC
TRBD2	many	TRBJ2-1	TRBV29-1	CSVGNSGGAGNEQFF	TGCAGCGTTGGGAATAGCGGGGGGGCTGGCAATGAGCAGTTCTTC
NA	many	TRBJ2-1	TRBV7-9	CASSLAERHPYNEQFF	TGTGCCAGCAGCCTAGCCGAGCGACATCCTTACAATGAGCAGTTCTTC
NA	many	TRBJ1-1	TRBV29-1	CSVGGQMNTEAFF	TGCAGCGTTGGCGGACAAATGAACACTGAAGCTTTCTTT
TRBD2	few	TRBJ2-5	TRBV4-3	CASRGDRGAGELETQYF	TGCGCCAGCAGGGGAGACCGAGGAGCGGGAGAACTGGAGACCCAGTACTTC
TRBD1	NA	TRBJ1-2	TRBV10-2	CASSGQGVNTF	TGCGCCAGCAGTGGACAGGGGGTAAACACCTTC
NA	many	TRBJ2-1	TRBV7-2	CASSLALWEQFF	TGTGCCAGCAGCTTAGCGCTCTGGGAGCAGTTCTTC
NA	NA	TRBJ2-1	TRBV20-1	CSARDNPGLDEQFF	TGCAGTGCTAGAGATAATCCAGGTTTGGATGAGCAGTTCTTC
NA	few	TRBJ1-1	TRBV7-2	CASSSEVQGLVNTEAFF	TGTGCCAGCAGCTCGGAAGTCCAGGGGCTAGTTAACACTGAAGCTTTCTTT
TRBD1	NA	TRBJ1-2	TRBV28	CASSVTGSSYGYTF	TGTGCCAGCAGCGTGACAGGGAGTAGCTATGGCTACACCTTC
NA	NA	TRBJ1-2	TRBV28	CASSSPGSNYGYTF	TGTGCCAGCAGTTCCCCGGGATCTAACTATGGCTACACCTTC
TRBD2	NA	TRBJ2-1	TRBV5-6	CASSLWLAGGPNEQFF	TGTGCCAGCAGCTTGTGGCTAGCGGGGGGGCCTAATGAGCAGTTCTTC
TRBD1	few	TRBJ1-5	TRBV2	CASSLDRRRPQHF	TGTGCCAGCAGTTTGGACAGGCGCCGGCCCCAGCATTTT
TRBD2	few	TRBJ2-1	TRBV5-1	CASSLDGLAGGLGSYNEQFF	TGCGCCAGCAGCTTGGACGGACTAGCGGGGGGGCTAGGGTCCTACAATGAGCAGTTCTTC
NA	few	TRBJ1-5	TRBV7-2	CASSLAFQGHRQPQHF	TGTGCCAGCAGCTTAGCATTCCAGGGGCACAGGCAGCCCCAGCATTTT
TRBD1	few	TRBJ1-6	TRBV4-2	CASSQESGTGSSPLHF	TGTGCCAGCAGCCAAGAATCCGGGACAGGGAGTTCACCCCTCCACTTT
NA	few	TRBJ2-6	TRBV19	CASSIVQASGANVLTF	TGTGCCAGTAGTATAGTGCAGGCCTCTGGGGCCAACGTCCTGACTTTC
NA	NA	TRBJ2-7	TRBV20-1	CSARSLQDSRLGAQYF	TGCAGTGCTAGAAGCCTTCAGGATAGCAGACTTGGGGCCCAGTACTTC
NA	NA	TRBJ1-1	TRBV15	CATSRDHGRMNTEAFF	TGTGCCACCAGCAGAGATCATGGCAGGATGAACACTGAAGCTTTCTTT